The 32 T cell receptor beta chains reported below all come from one sample, sequenced in a study of control samples from healthy donors and cancer patients. Method: immunoSEQ multiplex PCR; TCRdb's copy keeps in-frame clones and lacks some. The sample yields around 94,000 clones, about 88% seen once. The material sequenced was blood. These receptors originate from a woman between 45 and 65 years old in good health.

The chain uses TRBV18 and TRBJ1-2; maybe TRBD1 (6 bases). V was pared by 0 bases and J by 5 bases, with 7 bases between. Looked up from germline, CDR1 is KGHSH and CDR2 is LQKENI. The CDR3 has 13 amino acids. The CDR3 is CASSPPDSYGYTF. CDR3 DNA: TGTGCCAGCTCACCACCGGACAGTTATGGCTACACCTTC.

This sequence joins TRBV5-1 and TRBJ1-4; no clear D. Germline V gene lookup returns CDR1 SGHRS and CDR2 YFSETQ. The CDR3 contains 14 residues. V was cut by 4 bases and J by 2 bases, with 9 bases left in between. Here the CDR3 DNA reads TGCGCCAGCAGCCAAGACACTACTAATGAAAAACTGTTTTTT. Its protein is CASSQDTTNEKLFF. Full variable domain (missing parts from reference TRBV5-1 and TRBJ1-4): KAGVTQTPRYLIKTRGQQVTLSCSPISGHRSVSWYQQTPGQGLQFLFEYFSETQRNKGNFPGRFSGRQFSNSRSEMNVSTLELGDSALYLCASSQDTTNEKLFFGSGTQLSVL.

This chain uses TRBV18 with TRBJ2-3; D is perhaps TRBD2 (5 bases). Germline assignment: CDR1 KGHSH and CDR2 LQKENI. Trimming took off 3 bases at V and 0 bases at J, with 10 bases between the two ends. The CDR3 loop spans 15 amino acids. The chain's CDR3 is CASSPQRASTDTQYF. For the CDR3, the DNA is TGTGCCAGCTCACCGCAGAGGGCTAGCACAGATACGCAGTATTTT.

The chain is built from TRBV19 and TRBJ2-1, with TRBD1 matching over 8 bases. The CDR3 is 13 amino acids. Germline-derived CDR1 and CDR2 are LNHDA and SQIVND (reference sequence). The CDR3 region is CASRDRSYNEQFF. As DNA, the CDR3 is TGTGCGTCCCGGGACAGGTCCTACAATGAGCAGTTCTTC.

The rearrangement joins TRBV11-3 to TRBJ1-1, with 8 bases matching TRBD1. The germline CDR1 and CDR2 sequences are SGHNT and YENEEA. CDR3 length equals 15 residues. The J segment lost 2 bases and the V segment lost 1 base, leaving 3 bases of the junction unmatched. Here the CDR3 DNA reads TGTGCCAGCAGCTTAGGGCCAGGGGGCAACACTGAAGCTTTCTTT. Its translation: CASSLGPGGNTEAFF.

V and J are TRBV28 and TRBJ1-5; D ambiguous. This CDR3 contains 12 residues. The germline gives CDR1 MDHEN, CDR2 SYDVKM. V was cut by 6 bases and J by 4 bases, with 7 bases left in between. The CDR3 region has the DNA TGTGCCAGCAGCCCCCCGAATCAGCCCCAGCATTTT. Its translation is CASSPPNQPQHF.

This rearrangement joins TRBV28 to TRBJ1-2; D perhaps matches TRBD1 (5 bases). V was shortened by 2 bases and J by 3 bases, with 19 bases between the two germline ends. CDR3 length: 17 amino acids. The V gene's germline CDR1 is MDHEN and CDR2 SYDVKM. The CDR3 nucleotides read TGTGCCAGCAGTTTAAATGCAGGGAGGGTGGGTGACTATGGCTACACCTTC. It translates to CASSLNAGRVGDYGYTF.

The CDR3 DNA is TGTGCCAGCAGTGACCCGACTGGGGGCAATGAGCAGTTCTTC. Translation: CASSDPTGGNEQFF. The chain uses TRBV6-4 and TRBJ2-1; D is tentatively TRBD1 or TRBD2 (5 bases each). V shed 2 bases and J shed 6 bases, with 11 bases lying between them. The CDR3 runs to 14 residues. Germline V gene data show CDR1 as MRHNA and CDR2 as SNTAGT.

This clone was observed a handful of times. The rearrangement joins TRBV5-6 to TRBJ2-2; D might be TRBD2 (6 bases). Trimming took 0 bases from V and 3 from J, leaving 9 bases between them. This CDR3 contains 15 residues. Per germline, CDR1 SGHDT and CDR2 YYEEEE. The CDR3 loop reads CASSLGGGDTGELFF. CDR3 DNA sequence: TGTGCCAGCAGCTTGGGAGGAGGGGACACCGGGGAGCTGTTTTTT. Combining the CDR3 with reference TRBV5-6 and TRBJ2-2 gives the whole variable domain DAGVTQSPTHLIKTRGQQVTLRCSPKSGHDTVSWYQQALGQGPQFIFQYYEEEERQRGNFPDRFSGHQFPNYSSELNVNALLLGDSALYLCASSLGGGDTGELFFGEGSRLTVL.

J is TRBJ2-3 and V is TRBV9; 7 nucleotides align to TRBD2. Germline values: CDR1 SGDLS, CDR2 YYNGEE. This CDR3 is 14 amino acids long. Trimming took 7 bases from V and 0 from J; bases not matched to a gene: 5. The CDR3 spells CASGAGTSTDTQYF. CDR3 in DNA: TGTGCCAGCGGAGCGGGAACTAGCACAGATACGCAGTATTTT. Variable domain in full (rest from reference TRBV9 and TRBJ2-3): DSGVTQTPKHLITATGQRVTLRCSPRSGDLSVYWYQQSLDQGLQFLIQYYNGEERAKGNILERFSAQQFPDLHSELNLSSLELGDSALYFCASGAGTSTDTQYFGPGTRLTVL.

This chain links TRBV28 with TRBJ1-2; D unclear. This CDR3 comprises 12 residues. Trimming removed 6 bases at V and 6 bases at J, with 11 bases between. Germline CDR1 and CDR2: MDHEN and SYDVKM. The CDR3 DNA reads as TGTGCCAGCAGCTCCTCCCTGGATGGCTACACCTTC. This translates into CASSSSLDGYTF.

This clone is labeled as medium-sized. The rearrangement joins TRBV25-1 to TRBJ2-5; no firm D call. In germline, CDR1 is MGHDK, CDR2 SYGVNS. V gave up 8 bases and J gave up 0 bases, with 4 bases separating them. The CDR3 consists of 11 residues. CDR3 coding DNA: TGTGCCAGCCTGTACCAAGAGACCCAGTACTTC. Its translation is CASLYQETQYF.

The chain employs TRBV7-2 and TRBJ1-1; TRBD1 aligns across 11 bases. CDR1 is SGHTA and CDR2 is FQGNSA in the germline V gene. V lost 5 bases and J lost 4; bases outside the gene matches: 6. CDR3 length equals 15 residues. In nucleotides, the CDR3 is TGTGCCAGCAGCACACGGACAGGGGGCGGCACTGAAGCTTTCTTT. Translating gives CASSTRTGGGTEAFF.

This rearrangement joins TRBV11-2 to TRBJ1-1, with D maybe TRBD1 (6 bases). Germline lookup yields CDR1 SGHAT and CDR2 FQNNGV. The CDR3 is 14 amino acids. The ends were cut back, 3 bases at V and 2 bases at J, with 10 bases in the middle. For the CDR3, the DNA is TGTGCCAGCAGCTTTGGACAGCAAAACACTGAAGCTTTCTTT. Translated, it gives CASSFGQQNTEAFF.

This clone was seen just once. The chain recombines TRBV13 with TRBJ1-2; the D is unclear. Germline values: CDR1 PRHDT, CDR2 FYEKMQ (reference sequence). The germline V and J ends were trimmed by 0 bases and 4 bases, with 3 bases remaining between them. The CDR3 covers 12 residues. CDR3 loop: CASSLGLYGYTF. CDR3 in DNA: TGTGCCAGCAGCTTAGGCCTCTATGGCTACACCTTC.

The chain carries TRBV6-5 and TRBJ2-7; 10 bases agree with TRBD2. V shed 6 bases and J 2 bases; nucleotides not matched to a gene: 7. Germline V gene sequence: CDR1 MNHEY, CDR2 SVGAGI. The CDR3 loop spans 15 amino acids. Here the CDR3 reads CASSLERGGTYEQYF. The CDR3 DNA reads TGTGCCAGCAGCCTAGAGCGGGGGGGGACCTACGAGCAGTACTTC.

The chain joins TRBV2 to TRBJ2-4; TRBD1 is a possible D gene (5 bases). The CDR3 contains 14 residues. V lost 8 bases and J lost 0, with 11 bases in between. Germline V gene lookup returns CDR1 SNHLY and CDR2 FYNNEI. The CDR3 protein is CASGAVLAKNIQYF. CDR3 coding DNA: TGTGCCAGCGGGGCAGTGCTAGCCAAAAACATTCAGTACTTC.

The V and J genes are TRBV6-1 and TRBJ1-6; D remains ambiguous. The CDR3 has 13 amino acids. Trimming left V 3 bases short and J 1 base short, with 1 base between. Germline V lookup: CDR1 MNHNS, CDR2 SASEGT. The CDR3, as DNA: TGTGCCAGCAGTGAGTCCTATAATTCACCCCTCCACTTT. It is translated as CASSESYNSPLHF.

This clone occurred once. The chain combines TRBV24-1 with TRBJ2-3, with D possibly called TRBD1 or TRBD2 (6 bases each). The CDR3 consists of 15 residues. Per the germline V gene, CDR1 is KGHDR and CDR2 is SFDVKD. Deletions cut 2 bases from V and 1 base from J, with 9 bases between. The CDR3 reads CATSDSGARTDTQYF. The CDR3 DNA follows: TGTGCCACCAGTGATTCGGGGGCCCGCACAGATACGCAGTATTTT.

V gene TRBV5-4 combines with J gene TRBJ2-3, with TRBD2 matching 15 bases. The germline V gene encodes CDR1 SGHNT and CDR2 YYREEE (reference sequence). The length of the CDR3 is 18 residues. The ends lost 3 bases at V and 1 base at J; junction bases unmatched: 6. CDR3 DNA: TGTGCCAGCAGCTATGGGACTAGCGGGGGGTTTGGCACAGATACGCAGTATTTT. It codes for CASSYGTSGGFGTDTQYF.

The rearrangement links TRBV12-5 to TRBJ1-1; D uncertain. Trimming shortened V by 3 bases and J by 1 base, and 12 bases separated the two germline ends. The CDR3 consists of 15 residues. From germline, CDR1 is LGHNT and CDR2 FRNRAP. CDR3 bases: TGTGCTAGTGGTTTTAACAGACAACCGAACACTGAAGCTTTCTTT. Its protein product is CASGFNRQPNTEAFF.

This rearrangement joins TRBV27 to TRBJ2-7; tentative D call: TRBD1 (6 bases). The CDR3 sequence is 13 residues long. Looked up from germline, CDR1 is MNHEY and CDR2 is SMNVEV (reference sequence). Trimming pared 3 bases from V and 5 bases from J, leaving 11 bases between. Here the CDR3 DNA reads TGTGCCAGCAGTTTCCTGGGGGCGGACGAGCAGTACTTC. It codes for CASSFLGADEQYF.

The V gene is TRBV4-2, the J gene TRBJ2-3, with 12 nucleotides matching TRBD2. Germline CDR1 LGHNA, CDR2 YNFKEQ. The CDR3 spans 19 residues. With 4 bases clipped from V and 5 bases from J, the junction kept 16 bases outside the gene matches. The CDR3 DNA reads TGTGCCAGCAGCCGAGAACTTATGACTAGCGGGAGATTGGGAGATACGCAGTATTTT. Its translation is CASSRELMTSGRLGDTQYF.

Of note for this clone: A junction boundary mismatches the germline segment, possibly from a read error. The gene calls are TRBV18 and TRBJ1-1; 8 bases are shared with TRBD1. This CDR3 contains 14 residues. Germline lookup yields CDR1 KGHSH and CDR2 LQKENI. This chain's CDR3 is CTSSLQGEGTEAFF. CDR3 bases: TGTACCAGCTCACTACAGGGGGAGGGCACTGAAGCTTTCTTT.

The chain combines TRBV28 with TRBJ2-1; 8 nucleotides match TRBD1. CDR1 is MDHEN and CDR2 is SYDVKM in the germline V gene. The CDR3 consists of 13 residues. The ends lost 6 bases at V and 6 bases at J; junction bases unmatched: 4. The CDR3 is CASREQGVNEQFF. The CDR3, as DNA: TGTGCCAGCAGGGAACAGGGGGTCAATGAGCAGTTCTTC.

The gene calls are TRBV18 and TRBJ1-2; a weak D match, TRBD1 (5 bases). Trimming pared 8 bases from V and 4 bases from J, leaving 14 bases between. CDR1 and CDR2 (germline): KGHSH, LQKENI. The CDR3 contains 13 residues. The CDR3: CASAEGVTYGYTF. The CDR3 nucleotides are TGTGCCAGCGCGGAAGGGGTCACCTATGGCTACACCTTC.

The chain carries TRBV29-1 and TRBJ1-1, with D unresolved. This CDR3 region has 11 residues. The germline V and J ends were trimmed by 4 bases and 6 bases, with 9 bases remaining between them. Germline CDR1 is SQVTM and CDR2 is ANQGSEA. The CDR3 loop reads CSVGEVSEAFF. CDR3 sequence (DNA): TGCAGCGTTGGGGAGGTGTCTGAAGCTTTCTTT. Combining the CDR3 with reference TRBV29-1 and TRBJ1-1 gives the whole variable domain SAVISQKPSRDICQRGTSLTIQCQVDSQVTMMFWYRQQPGQSLTLIATANQGSEATYESGFVIDKFPISRPNLTFSTLTVSNMSPEDSSIYLCSVGEVSEAFFGQGTRLTVV.

The chain joins TRBV3-1 (or the pseudogene TRBV3-2) to TRBJ2-3; the D gene is possibly TRBD2 (6 bases). Per germline, CDR1 LGHDT and CDR2 YNNKEL (reference sequence). The V gene lost 0 bases and the J gene lost 4 bases, with 14 bases spanning the gap. The CDR3 runs 16 residues. The CDR3 protein is CASSQDPGLLADTQYF. The CDR3, as DNA: TGTGCCAGCAGCCAAGATCCGGGACTCCTCGCAGATACGCAGTATTTT.

V and J are TRBV7-6 and TRBJ2-1, with 11 bases matching TRBD1. The CDR3 is made up of 18 amino acids. CDR1 is SGHVS and CDR2 is FNYEAQ in the germline V gene. V gave up 2 bases and J gave up 6 bases; unmatched junction bases: 12. The CDR3 nucleotides are TGTGCCAGCAGCTTATACGGGTTGGGACAGGGGGGGGGCAATGAGCAGTTCTTC. Amino acids: CASSLYGLGQGGGNEQFF. Complete variable domain (other parts from reference TRBV7-6 and TRBJ2-1): GAGVSQSPRYKVTKRGQDVALRCDPISGHVSLYWYRQALGQGPEFLTYFNYEAQQDKSGLPNDRFSAERPEGSISTLTIQRTEQRDSAMYRCASSLYGLGQGGGNEQFFGPGTRLTVL.

This chain uses TRBV23-1 with TRBJ2-5, with a weak D call TRBD1 (5 bases). TRBV23-1 is an ORF, with its function uncertain. CDR3 length: 14 amino acids. The V end lost 4 bases, the J end lost 1 base, and 10 bases lay between the germline ends. The CDR3 nucleotides are TGCGCCAGCAGTCCCCAACAGGTCCAAGAGACCCAGTACTTC. Its protein is CASSPQQVQETQYF.

This clone was detected only once. This chain connects TRBV5-6 to TRBJ2-5; either TRBD1 or TRBD2 may supply D (5 bases each). The germline V gene has CDR1 SGHDT and CDR2 YYEEEE. The V and J ends lost 1 base and 4 bases respectively, with 17 bases between them. CDR3 length: 16 amino acids. CDR3: CASSLNGRGEGETQYF. The CDR3 bases are TGTGCCAGCAGCTTGAACGGAAGGGGAGAAGGAGAGACCCAGTACTTC.

The J gene is TRBJ2-1, the V gene TRBV24-1, with D possibly called TRBD1 or TRBD2 (5 bases each). Trimming took off 4 bases at V and 3 bases at J, with 24 bases between the two ends. Germline assignment: CDR1 KGHDR and CDR2 SFDVKD. The CDR3 extends over 19 amino acids. CDR3 bases: TGTGCCACCAGTGACTCCTTGGGACGCCCGACGGGAAACTACAATGAGCAGTTCTTC. Its protein product is CATSDSLGRPTGNYNEQFF.